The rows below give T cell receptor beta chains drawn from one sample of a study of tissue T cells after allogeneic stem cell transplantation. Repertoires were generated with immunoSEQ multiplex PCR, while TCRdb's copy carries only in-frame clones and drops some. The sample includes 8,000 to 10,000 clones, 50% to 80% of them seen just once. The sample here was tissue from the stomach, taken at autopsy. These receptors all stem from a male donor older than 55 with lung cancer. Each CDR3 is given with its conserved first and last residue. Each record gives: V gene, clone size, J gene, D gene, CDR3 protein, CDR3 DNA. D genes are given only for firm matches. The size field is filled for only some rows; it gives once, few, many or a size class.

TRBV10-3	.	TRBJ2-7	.	CAISKGGYEQYF	TGTGCCATCAGTAAAGGGGGCTACGAGCAGTACTTC
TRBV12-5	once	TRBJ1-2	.	CASGLSLGYTF	TGTGCTAGTGGTTTGTCGTTGGGCTACACCTTC
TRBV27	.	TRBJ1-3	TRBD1	CASSFQGALGNTIYF	TGTGCCAGCAGTTTCCAGGGGGCGTTGGGAAACACCATATATTTT
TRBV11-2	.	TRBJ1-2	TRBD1	CASSLERTGDGYTF	TGTGCCAGCAGCTTAGAGAGGACAGGGGATGGCTACACCTTC
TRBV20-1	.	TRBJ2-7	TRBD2	CSASSPLGLVTNYEQYF	TGCAGTGCTAGTTCTCCCTTAGGACTAGTAACGAACTACGAGCAGTACTTC
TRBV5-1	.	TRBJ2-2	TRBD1	CASSRTHMTGVGTGELFF	TGCGCCAGCAGCCGCACCCATATGACAGGGGTAGGCACCGGGGAGCTGTTTTTT
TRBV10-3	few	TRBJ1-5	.	CAISEGRNSNQPQHF	TGTGCCATCAGTGAGGGTCGCAATAGCAATCAGCCCCAGCATTTT
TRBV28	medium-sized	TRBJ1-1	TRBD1	CASSPWDRVTLGEAFF	TGTGCCAGCAGTCCATGGGACAGGGTCACACTTGGTGAAGCTTTCTTT
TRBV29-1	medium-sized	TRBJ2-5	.	CSVGWGNQETQYF	TGCAGCGTTGGGTGGGGTAACCAAGAGACCCAGTACTTC
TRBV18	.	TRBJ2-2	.	CASSPRDTGELFF	TGTGCCAGCTCACCCAGAGACACCGGGGAGCTGTTTTTT
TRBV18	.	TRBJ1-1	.	CASSLNRNIGTEAFF	TGTGCCAGCTCACTCAACCGGAACATCGGAACTGAAGCTTTCTTT
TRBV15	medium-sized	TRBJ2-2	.	CATSRVKEFYTGELFF	TGTGCCACCAGCAGAGTTAAGGAGTTTTACACCGGGGAGCTGTTTTTT
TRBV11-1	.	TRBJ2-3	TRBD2	CASSTGLGLSTDTQYF	TGTGCCAGCAGCACCGGACTAGGCCTTAGCACAGATACGCAGTATTTT
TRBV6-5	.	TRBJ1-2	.	CASLGRREDYGYTF	TGTGCCAGCCTTGGCAGGCGAGAAGATTATGGCTACACCTTC
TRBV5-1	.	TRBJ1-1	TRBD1	CASSPHEQGARETEAFF	TGCGCCAGCAGCCCCCACGAACAGGGGGCAAGGGAGACTGAAGCTTTCTTT
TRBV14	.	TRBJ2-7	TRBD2	CASSLTLGEGSYEQYF	TGTGCCAGCAGCCTCACCCTAGGGGAGGGTTCCTACGAGCAGTACTTC
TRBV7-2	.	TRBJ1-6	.	CASSATTPSDGPLHF	TGTGCCAGCAGCGCAACCACTCCATCTGATGGACCCCTCCACTTT
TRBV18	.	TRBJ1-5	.	CASSPNRVWDQPQHF	TGTGCCAGCTCACCAAACAGGGTGTGGGATCAGCCCCAGCATTTT
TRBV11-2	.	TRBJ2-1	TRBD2	CASSSSGGAGAYNEQFF	TGTGCCAGCAGCTCAAGCGGAGGGGCGGGAGCCTACAATGAGCAGTTCTTC